Below, one T cell receptor (beta chain) is given with its context. Repertoires were generated with immunoSEQ multiplex PCR, while TCRdb's copy carries only in-frame clones and drops some. The table has 13,000 or so clones, about 60% seen once. With 1 base removed from V and 4 bases from J, the gap between germline ends came to 10 bases. The germline CDR1 and CDR2 sequences are SEHNR and FQNEAQ (reference sequence). The CDR3 extends over 15 amino acids. These data come from a study of neoadjuvant anti-PD-1 for oral cavity cancer. The source was tumor tissue, collected before nivolumab (anti-PD-1) treatment. This receptor was obtained from a person aged 35 to 85 with oral cavity squamous cell carcinoma. V usage is TRBV7-9 and J usage is TRBJ2-2, with D possibly TRBD2 on 5 matching bases. The CDR3 sequence: CASSLGVGITGELFF. Here the CDR3 DNA reads TGTGCCAGCAGCTTAGGCGTCGGGATCACCGGGGAGCTGTTTTTT.